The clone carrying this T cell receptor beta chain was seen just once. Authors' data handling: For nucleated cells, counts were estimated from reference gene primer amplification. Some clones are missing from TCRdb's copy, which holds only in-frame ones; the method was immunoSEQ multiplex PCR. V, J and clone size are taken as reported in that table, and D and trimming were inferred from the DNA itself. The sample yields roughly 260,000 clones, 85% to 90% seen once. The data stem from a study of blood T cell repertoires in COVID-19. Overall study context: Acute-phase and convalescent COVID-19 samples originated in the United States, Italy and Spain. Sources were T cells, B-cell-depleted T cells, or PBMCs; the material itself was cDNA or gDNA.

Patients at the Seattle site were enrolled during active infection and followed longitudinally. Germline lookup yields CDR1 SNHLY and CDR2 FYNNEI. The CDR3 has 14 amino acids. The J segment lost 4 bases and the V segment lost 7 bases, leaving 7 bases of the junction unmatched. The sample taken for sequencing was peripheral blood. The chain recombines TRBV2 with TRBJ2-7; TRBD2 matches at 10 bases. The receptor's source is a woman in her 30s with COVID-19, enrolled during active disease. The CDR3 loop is CASKSLAGVYEQYF. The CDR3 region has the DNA TGTGCCAGCAAGTCTCTAGCGGGAGTTTACGAGCAGTACTTC.